This TCR beta chain was profiled in a study of naive and memory T cell subsets. The sample holds a few counts of this clonotype. Both TRBC1 and TRBC2 were covered by a beta constant-region primer of two equimolar oligonucleotides. TCRdb itself ran the UMI-ligation and nested PCR reads through MiXCR, one entry per CDR3 protein. The data show roughly 140,000 distinct CDR3 sequences, approximately 17% seen once. V was shortened by 3 bases and J by 0 bases, with 7 bases between the two germline ends. The CDR3 spans 14 residues. Germline V CDR1 and CDR2: SGHNT, YYREEE (reference sequence). This sequence originates from a human donor in good health. What was sequenced was naive CD4+ T cells from blood. V gene TRBV5-4 combines with J gene TRBJ2-1; D is unresolved. CDR3 nucleotide sequence: TGTGCCAGCAGCTCGGCTAGCTCCTACAATGAGCAGTTCTTC. Its protein is CASSSASSYNEQFF.